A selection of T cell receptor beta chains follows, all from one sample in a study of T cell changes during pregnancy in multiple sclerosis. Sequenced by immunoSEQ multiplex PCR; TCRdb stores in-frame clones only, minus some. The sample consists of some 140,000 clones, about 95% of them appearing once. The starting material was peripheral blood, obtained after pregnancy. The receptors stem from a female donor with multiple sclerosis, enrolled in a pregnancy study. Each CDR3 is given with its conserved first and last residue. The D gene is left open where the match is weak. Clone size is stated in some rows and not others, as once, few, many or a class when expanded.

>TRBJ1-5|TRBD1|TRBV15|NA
CATSPDRGWTQPQHF
TGTGCCACCAGCCCCGACAGGGGCTGGACTCAGCCCCAGCATTTT
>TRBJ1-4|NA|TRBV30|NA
CACSQGQSEKLFF
TGTGCCTGTTCACAGGGCCAGTCGGAAAAACTGTTTTTT
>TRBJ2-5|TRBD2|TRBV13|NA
CASSLGLAELETQYF
TGTGCCAGCAGCCTAGGACTAGCGGAGTTAGAGACCCAGTACTTC
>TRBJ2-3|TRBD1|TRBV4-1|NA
CASSQEGQGVADTQYF
TGCGCCAGCAGCCAAGAGGGACAGGGGGTGGCAGATACGCAGTATTTT
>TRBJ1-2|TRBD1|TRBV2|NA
CASSVQGRYGYTF
TGTGCCAGCAGCGTACAGGGGAGGTATGGCTACACCTTC
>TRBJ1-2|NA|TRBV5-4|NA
CASSFRGNYGYTF
TGTGCCAGCAGCTTCAGGGGTAACTATGGCTACACCTTC
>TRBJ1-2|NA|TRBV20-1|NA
CSAIRDYGYTF
TGCAGTGCCATCAGGGACTATGGCTACACCTTC
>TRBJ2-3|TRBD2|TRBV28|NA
CASLGGSRLATDTQYF
TGTGCCAGCCTGGGCGGGAGTCGTTTGGCCACAGATACGCAGTATTTT
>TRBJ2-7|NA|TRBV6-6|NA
CASSSRSYEQYF
TGTGCCAGCAGTTCCAGATCCTACGAGCAGTACTTC
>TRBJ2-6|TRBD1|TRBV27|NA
CASSSYRGSGANVLTF
TGTGCCAGCAGTTCATACAGGGGTTCTGGGGCCAACGTCCTGACTTTC
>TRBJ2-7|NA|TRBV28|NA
CASPGAGVEEQYF
TGTGCCAGTCCTGGGGCAGGGGTGGAAGAGCAGTACTTC
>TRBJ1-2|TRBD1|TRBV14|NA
CASSSWGQPGKYGYTF
TGTGCCAGCAGCTCGTGGGGACAGCCCGGGAAATATGGCTACACCTTC
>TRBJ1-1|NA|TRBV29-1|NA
CSVERQDKGNTEAFF
TGCAGCGTAGAGCGGCAAGACAAGGGAAACACTGAAGCTTTCTTT
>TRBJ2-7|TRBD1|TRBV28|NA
CASSSGLGQGVNEQYF
TGTGCCAGCAGTTCCGGCCTGGGACAGGGGGTCAACGAGCAGTACTTC
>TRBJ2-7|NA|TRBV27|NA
CASSLSRGGAEQYF
TGTGCCAGCAGTTTATCCCGGGGCGGGGCCGAGCAGTACTTC
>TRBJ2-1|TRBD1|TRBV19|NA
CASSAGTGVYNEQFF
TGTGCCAGTAGTGCAGGGACAGGGGTGTACAATGAGCAGTTCTTC
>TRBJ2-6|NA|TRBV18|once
CASSLQQGSTGANVLTF
TGTGCCAGCTCACTTCAACAGGGAAGCACTGGGGCCAACGTCCTGACTTTC
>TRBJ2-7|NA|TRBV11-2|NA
CASSLFSGDYEQYF
TGTGCCAGCAGCTTATTTAGCGGAGACTACGAGCAGTACTTC
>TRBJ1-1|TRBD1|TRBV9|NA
CASSGRPGTGMNTEAFF
TGTGCCAGCAGCGGCCGTCCCGGGACAGGAATGAACACTGAAGCTTTCTTT
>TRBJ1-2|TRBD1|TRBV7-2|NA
CASSRITGGVSGYTF
TGTGCCAGCAGCCGCATAACAGGGGGCGTATCTGGCTACACCTTC
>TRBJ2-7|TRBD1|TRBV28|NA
CASSRTGGPYEQYF
TGTGCCAGCAGTCGTACAGGGGGCCCCTACGAGCAGTACTTC
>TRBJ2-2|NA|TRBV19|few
CASSILLDSLTGELFF
TGTGCCAGTAGTATCCTATTGGACAGCCTCACCGGGGAGCTGTTTTTT
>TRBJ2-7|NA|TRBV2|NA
CASSEGAQYEQYF
TGTGCCAGCAGTGAGGGGGCGCAATACGAGCAGTACTTC
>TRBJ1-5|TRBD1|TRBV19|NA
CASTTTGTAYSNQPQHF
TGTGCCAGTACCACCACCGGGACAGCGTATAGCAATCAGCCCCAGCATTTT
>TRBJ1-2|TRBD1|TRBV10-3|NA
CAISESARGYGYTF
TGTGCCATCAGTGAGTCGGCCAGGGGGTACGGCTACACCTTC
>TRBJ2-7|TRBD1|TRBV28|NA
CASSPTGAYEQYF
TGTGCCAGCAGCCCCACAGGGGCCTACGAGCAGTACTTC
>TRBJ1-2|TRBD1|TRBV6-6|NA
CASTNPGGARGYTF
TGTGCCAGCACAAACCCAGGGGGCGCGCGTGGCTACACCTTC
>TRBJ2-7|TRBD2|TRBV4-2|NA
CASSQLTGLAESRQYF
TGTGCCAGCAGCCAACTCACGGGACTAGCGGAGTCGAGGCAGTACTTC
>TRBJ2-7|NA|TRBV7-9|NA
CASSPRGPSYEQYF
TGTGCCAGCAGCCCCAGGGGCCCCTCCTACGAGCAGTACTTC
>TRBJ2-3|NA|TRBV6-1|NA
CASSGFDRITDTQYF
TGTGCCAGCAGTGGTTTTGACAGGATCACAGATACGCAGTATTTT
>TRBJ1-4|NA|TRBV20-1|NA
CSAADAERGFF
TGCAGTGCTGCGGACGCCGAAAGGGGGTTTTTT
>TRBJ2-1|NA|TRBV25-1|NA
CASRVTGSYNEQFF
TGTGCCAGCCGCGTAACAGGGAGCTACAATGAGCAGTTCTTC
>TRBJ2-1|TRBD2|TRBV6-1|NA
CASRAPGLARNEQFF
TGTGCCAGCAGAGCACCGGGACTAGCGCGCAATGAGCAGTTCTTC
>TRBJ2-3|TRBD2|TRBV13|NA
CASSPRTSQGLNTQYF
TGTGCCAGCAGCCCCCGGACTAGCCAGGGTTTAAATACGCAGTATTTT
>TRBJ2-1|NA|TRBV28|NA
CASSLVISAPSWGDNEQFF
TGTGCCAGCAGCCTCGTGATTAGCGCACCCTCTTGGGGGGACAATGAGCAGTTCTTC
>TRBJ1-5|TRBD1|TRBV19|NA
CASKGGTGGQPQHF
TGTGCCAGTAAGGGCGGGACAGGGGGACAGCCCCAGCATTTT
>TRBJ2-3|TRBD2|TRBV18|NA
CASSPSQAGVTDTQYF
TGTGCCAGCTCACCATCACAGGCGGGAGTAACAGATACGCAGTATTTT
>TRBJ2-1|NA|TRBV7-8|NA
CASSWDLRGGEQFF
TGTGCCAGCAGCTGGGACCTACGGGGAGGTGAGCAGTTCTTC
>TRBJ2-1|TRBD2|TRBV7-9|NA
CASSQTTGTSGRVPFF
TGTGCCAGCAGCCAAACCACCGGGACTAGCGGGAGAGTACCGTTCTTC
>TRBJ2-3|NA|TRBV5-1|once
CASSLSSTADTQYF
TGCGCCAGCAGCTTGTCTAGTACCGCAGATACGCAGTATTTT
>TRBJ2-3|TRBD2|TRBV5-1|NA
CASSSGLAETDTQYF
TGCGCCAGCAGCTCGGGACTAGCGGAGACAGATACGCAGTATTTT
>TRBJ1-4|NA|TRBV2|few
CASSHRTSTNEKLFF
TGTGCCAGCAGTCACAGGACCTCAACTAATGAAAAACTGTTTTTT
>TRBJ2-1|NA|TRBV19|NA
CASSIWADNEQFF
TGTGCCAGTAGTATATGGGCCGACAATGAGCAGTTCTTC
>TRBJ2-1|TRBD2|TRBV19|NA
CASSRLAGNYNEQFF
TGTGCCAGTAGTCGACTAGCGGGAAATTACAATGAGCAGTTCTTC
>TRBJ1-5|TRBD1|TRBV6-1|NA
CASSGGTGGGQPQHF
TGTGCCAGCAGTGGCGGGACAGGGGGCGGTCAGCCCCAGCATTTT
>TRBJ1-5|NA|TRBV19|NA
CASSILGPSNQPQHF
TGTGCCAGTAGTATACTGGGGCCAAGCAATCAGCCCCAGCATTTT
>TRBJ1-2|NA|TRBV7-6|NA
CASSFFGSPRYGYTF
TGTGCCAGCAGCTTCTTCGGCTCCCCTAGGTATGGCTACACCTTC
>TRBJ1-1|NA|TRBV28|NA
CASSTDSLNTEAFF
TGTGCCAGCAGTACCGACAGTTTGAACACTGAAGCTTTCTTT
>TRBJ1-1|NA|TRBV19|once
CASSLSAGGNTEAFF
TGTGCCAGTAGTCTCTCGGCGGGGGGGAACACTGAAGCTTTCTTT
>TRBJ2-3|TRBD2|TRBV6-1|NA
CASSAGLAGVYF
TGTGCCAGCAGCGCCGGACTAGCGGGGGTGTATTTT
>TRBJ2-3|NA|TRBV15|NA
CATSWASATDTQYF
TGTGCCACCAGCTGGGCTAGCGCTACAGATACGCAGTATTTT
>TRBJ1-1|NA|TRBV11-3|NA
CASSLDPGGEAFF
TGTGCCAGCAGCTTAGATCCCGGGGGTGAAGCTTTCTTT
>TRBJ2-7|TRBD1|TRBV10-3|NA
CAISGTDKSSYEQYF
TGTGCCATCAGCGGGACAGATAAGAGCTCCTACGAGCAGTACTTC
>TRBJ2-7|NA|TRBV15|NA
CAIAAGRSYEQYF
TGTGCCATTGCCGCAGGTCGCTCCTACGAGCAGTACTTC
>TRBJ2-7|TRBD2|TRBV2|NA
CASNPGGKIEQYF
TGTGCCAGCAATCCGGGAGGGAAGATCGAGCAGTACTTC
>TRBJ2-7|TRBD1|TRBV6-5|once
CASSLQGDEQYF
TGTGCCAGCAGTTTACAGGGGGACGAGCAGTACTTC
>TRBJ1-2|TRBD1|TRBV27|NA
CASSARGQTNYGYTF
TGTGCCAGCAGTGCCCGGGGACAGACAAACTATGGCTACACCTTC
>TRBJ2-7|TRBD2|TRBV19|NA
CASSPSGTYEQYF
TGTGCCAGTAGTCCTAGCGGAACCTACGAGCAGTACTTC
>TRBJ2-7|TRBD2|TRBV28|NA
CATTGGTSYEQYF
TGTGCCACCACGGGGGGGACTTCCTACGAGCAGTACTTC